This TCR beta chain comes out of a study of T cell responses to AZD1222 COVID-19 vaccine. On the study more broadly: Second-dose intervals of approximately 4 or approximately 12 weeks were pooled. Broader study findings: Sampled repertoires all dated from after the peak T cell response. There were mostly white British donors and more females than males, and clonal diversity was possibly underestimated.

Profiled with immunoSEQ multiplex PCR; TCRdb holds only in-frame clones, not every one. Of approximately 120,000 clones listed, approximately 88% are singletons. Points on this clone: Its specificity is not known.

The CDR3 has 15 amino acids. V lost 9 bases and J lost 0, with 14 bases in between. Per germline, CDR1 KGHDR and CDR2 SFDVKD. This receptor was obtained from an adult in good health. The sequences come from peripheral blood, collected on day 0 of AZD1222 vaccination. The V call is TRBV24-1, the J call TRBJ2-1, with a possible D match to TRBD2 (6 bases). The CDR3 DNA follows: TGTGCCACCGCCCGTGGGGGGAGCTCCTACAATGAGCAGTTCTTC. This translates into CATARGGSSYNEQFF.